The text below deals with one T cell receptor (beta chain). Antigen specificity is unknown. The CDR3 totals 15 residues. CDR1 is LGHNA, CDR2 YSLEER, per germline. V lost 1 base, J lost 7 bases, and 14 bases lay in between. Each cell subset's genomic DNA was divided evenly among several immunoSEQ plates. Only in-frame clones appear in the TCRdb table, and some are missing; sequencing was by immunoSEQ multiplex PCR. The repertoire holds about 2 million clones, with roughly 94% as singletons. These data originate in a study of shared clonotypes between healthy human individuals. Study results and caveats: Deeper or shallower sequencing was expected to change how clonotypes are shared among donors. Estimated clonotype richness was generally higher in naive than memory subsets.

In the naive CD8 group, cells lacked CD45RO and were positively selected for CCR7, so terminally differentiated effector memory CD45RA+ cells were left out. Specimen: naive CD8+ T cells sorted from blood. This clonotype was sampled from a man younger than 30 in good health. J is TRBJ2-1 and V is TRBV4-3; D is unresolved. The CDR3 region is CASSQVYSDGNEQFF. CDR3 in DNA: TGCGCCAGCAGCCAAGTTTACAGCGATGGGAATGAGCAGTTCTTC.